This paragraph covers one T cell receptor (beta chain) sequence. The record originates from a study of blood T cell repertoires in COVID-19. At the level of the study: The United States, Italy and Spain supplied acute and convalescent COVID-19 samples.

The CDR3 length is 15 residues. The germline CDR1 and CDR2 sequences are SEHNR and FQNEAQ (reference sequence). V shed 4 bases and J 8 bases; nucleotides not matched to a gene: 8. Some clones are missing from TCRdb's copy, which holds only in-frame ones; the method was immunoSEQ multiplex PCR. The table shows roughly 250,000 clones, with approximately 84% occurring only once. The chain uses TRBV7-9 and TRBJ1-4; TRBD1 matches 9 bases. Sequencing was performed on peripheral blood. The receptor comes from an elderly woman with acute or convalescent COVID-19. As DNA, the CDR3 is TGTGCCAGCAGCTCGAGCCGACAGGGGGGAGAAAAACTGTTTTTT. Translating gives CASSSSRQGGEKLFF.